This section outlines one TCR beta chain sequence together with its context. Its antigen is unidentified. This entry comes from a study of response to subunit inactivated influenza vaccine. Regarding the study as a whole: Authors suggested each seasonal flu vaccination may recruit only limited numbers of new T cells.

CDR3 length: 15 amino acids. The J segment lost 4 bases and the V segment lost 2 bases, leaving 7 bases of the junction unmatched. TCRdb analysed the RT-PCR reads with MiXCR anew, one entry per CDR3 protein. The sample contains about 610,000 distinct CDR3 sequences, 14% of which appear only once. Material: PBMCs from blood, obtained 12 days after vaccination. The chain couples TRBV12-3 or TRBV12-4 to TRBJ1-1; TRBD1 matches at 7 bases. The receptor was isolated from a man over 45 who received an inactivated influenza vaccine. For the CDR3, the DNA is TGTGCCAGCAGTTTATCATTGGCAGGGGGCACTGAAGCTTTCTTT. Translated: CASSLSLAGGTEAFF.